These 3 T cell receptor beta chains were all obtained from the same sample, sequenced in a study of shared clonotypes between healthy human individuals. The assay was immunoSEQ multiplex PCR, and TCRdb's table has in-frame clones only and misses some. This table holds a few million clones, roughly nine tenths found once. Sample: naive CD4+ T cells sorted from blood. Subset meaning: CD45RA+ positively selected. The receptors were sampled from a man aged 18 to 30 in good health.

The V and J genes are TRBV2 and TRBJ2-4; 8 bases match TRBD1. Germline V gene lookup returns CDR1 SNHLY and CDR2 FYNNEI. With V trimmed by 7 bases and J by 8 bases, 7 bases remained unmatched. The CDR3 contains 13 residues. CDR3 sequence reads: CASTGQGGHIQYF. In DNA, the CDR3 is TGTGCCAGCACCGGACAGGGTGGGCACATTCAGTACTTC.

The V gene is TRBV6-1, the J gene TRBJ2-3; D remains unclear. CDR1 is MNHNS and CDR2 is SASEGT in the germline V gene. The CDR3 runs to 13 residues. V lost 4 bases and J lost 6, with 11 bases in between. CDR3 DNA: TGTGCCAGCAGTGGCCTAAGGGTGGATACGCAGTATTTT. Its translation: CASSGLRVDTQYF.

The rearrangement joins TRBV6-5 to TRBJ2-5; 10 bases are shared with TRBD1. Germline CDR1 MNHEY, CDR2 SVGAGI. CDR3 length: 13 amino acids. Trimming took 6 bases from V and 5 from J; bases not matched to a gene: 3. CDR3 region: CASRTGGAETQYF. The CDR3 DNA sequence: TGTGCCAGCAGGACAGGGGGCGCGGAGACCCAGTACTTC.